This is a list of T cell receptor beta chains from one sample in a study of cytomegalovirus exposure and HLA in healthy donors. Assay used: immunoSEQ multiplex PCR; TCRdb lists only in-frame clones, some missing. The sample has around 61,000 clones; 60% to 80% are singletons. The sequencing input was PBMCs. Receptor source: a man between 40 and 49 years old in good health and CMV-seropositive. CDR3s include the opening cysteine and the closing phenylalanine or tryptophan. The D gene is left open where the match is weak. Clone size, where shown, is once, few, many, or a class for clones that have expanded.

d_gene	j_gene	v_gene	abundance	CDR3aa	CDR3nt
TRBD1	TRBJ1-3	TRBV9	-	CASSVLDRDGNTIYF	TGTGCCAGCAGCGTTCTTGACAGGGATGGAAACACCATATATTTT
-	TRBJ1-1	TRBV7-9	-	CASSIVRSNMNTEAFF	TGTGCCAGCAGTATTGTACGTTCCAACATGAACACTGAAGCTTTCTTT
TRBD1	TRBJ2-5	TRBV7-2	-	CASSDRGAVGETQYF	TGTGCCAGCAGCGACAGGGGAGCTGTGGGGGAGACCCAGTACTTC
-	TRBJ2-5	TRBV5-1	-	CASSSGGETQYF	TGCGCCAGCAGCTCAGGTGGAGAGACCCAGTACTTC
TRBD2	TRBJ2-7	TRBV5-4	-	CASSPRTSATYEQYF	TGTGCCAGCAGCCCCCGGACTAGCGCGACCTACGAGCAGTACTTC
-	TRBJ2-1	TRBV30	-	CAWTPGQGIYNEQFF	TGTGCCTGGACTCCGGGACAAGGAATTTACAATGAGCAGTTCTTC
TRBD1	TRBJ1-2	TRBV14	-	CASSQETGVYGYTF	TGTGCCAGCAGCCAAGAGACAGGGGTCTATGGCTACACCTTC
-	TRBJ2-1	TRBV29-1	-	CSQSNRVDEQFF	TGCAGTCAGTCGAACAGGGTTGATGAGCAGTTCTTC
TRBD1	TRBJ2-1	TRBV11-2	-	CASSLGDSLNEQFF	TGTGCCAGCAGCTTAGGGGACAGCCTCAATGAGCAGTTCTTC
-	TRBJ1-5	TRBV27	-	CASSFSGGDQPQHF	TGTGCCAGCAGTTTTTCTGGGGGGGATCAGCCCCAGCATTTT
-	TRBJ1-1	TRBV2	-	CASSEDWGQGAFF	TGTGCCAGCAGTGAAGATTGGGGGCAAGGAGCTTTCTTT
TRBD1	TRBJ1-5	TRBV7-9	few	CASSLEGRGLGNQPQHF	TGTGCCAGCAGCTTAGAGGGCAGGGGGCTGGGCAATCAGCCCCAGCATTTT
TRBD1	TRBJ2-1	TRBV7-9	-	CASSEGQGAVSEQFF	TGTGCCAGCAGCGAAGGACAGGGGGCGGTCAGTGAGCAGTTCTTC
-	TRBJ2-1	TRBV7-2	once	CASSLGFGVFYEQFF	TGTGCCAGCAGCTTAGGGTTCGGGGTTTTCTATGAGCAGTTCTTC
-	TRBJ2-1	TRBV5-1	few	CASRGPGVYNEQFF	TGCGCCAGCAGGGGTCCGGGAGTCTACAATGAGCAGTTCTTC
TRBD1	TRBJ2-3	TRBV11-3	-	CASSLGDRGSDTQYF	TGTGCCAGCAGCTTAGGGGACAGGGGATCAGATACGCAGTATTTT
TRBD1	TRBJ1-6	TRBV11-2	-	CASSLRGQGASPLHF	TGTGCCAGCAGCCTCCGAGGACAGGGCGCTTCACCCCTCCACTTT
-	TRBJ1-2	TRBV7-8	-	CASSLAAGGGGYTF	TGTGCCAGCAGCTTAGCGGCGGGGGGGGGCGGCTACACCTTC
-	TRBJ1-1	TRBV20-1	large	CSAAVGAFF	TGCAGTGCGGCGGTGGGAGCTTTCTTT
-	TRBJ2-7	TRBV18	-	CASSPSQAPPELALDF	TGTGCCAGCTCACCATCACAGGCCCCGCCGGAACTAGCCCTCGACTTC